The T cell receptor (beta chain) under discussion was sequenced for a study of blood T cell repertoires in COVID-19. In the study overall: The analysed material was cDNA or gDNA that came from T cells, B-cell-depleted T cells, or PBMCs.

This clone has a handful of counts. As handled by the study authors: For nucleated cells, counts were estimated from reference gene primer amplification. Sequencing used immunoSEQ multiplex PCR; TCRdb keeps in-frame clones, though not all of them. V and J calls and clone size are as listed in that table; D and trimming were resolved from the DNA. The table shows 190,000 or so clones, with around 90% occurring only once. The V and J ends lost 4 bases and 1 base respectively, with 11 bases between them. This CDR3 has 15 amino acids. CDR1 MGHRA and CDR2 YSYEKL come from the germline V gene. The receptor comes from a man aged 40-49 years with active or convalescent COVID-19. Sequencing input: peripheral blood. This chain links TRBV4-1 with TRBJ2-4; possibly TRBD1 for D (5 bases). DNA of the CDR3: TGCGCCAGCAGCCCGCCCCCAGGGGCCAAAAACATTCAGTACTTC. It yields the protein CASSPPPGAKNIQYF.